This passage covers 24 T cell receptor beta chains from one sample sequenced in a study of CD8+CD57+ T cells in acquired aplastic anemia. Patients sequenced had flow cytometry evidence of CD8+CD57+ cell expansion. The TCR beta profiling, which covered VDJ combination and CDR3 sequence, was carried out using genomic DNA as the template. One entry per CDR3 protein results from TCRdb running MiXCR on the reads. The sample lists around 430,000 distinct CDR3 sequences, approximately 32% occurring once. The sequenced sample was sorted CD4+, CD8+, or CD8+CD57+ T cells (not recorded which) from PBMCs. These receptors originate from a human donor with aplastic anemia.

The table lists this clonotype with many counts. The chain joins TRBV5-5 to TRBJ1-5, with D uncertain. The CDR3 extends over 13 amino acids. Trimming stripped 4 bases from V and 0 bases from J, with 5 bases between. CDR1 and CDR2 from the germline V gene are SGHKS and YYEKEE (reference sequence). DNA of the CDR3: TGTGCCAGCAGCCTTAGTAGCAATCAGCCCCAGCATTTT. It yields the protein CASSLSSNQPQHF.

This clonotype was counted at least ten times. At one of its ends the junction is not consistent with the germline gene, which may arise from a read error. The rearrangement uses TRBV7-7 and TRBJ2-6; D not resolved. The CDR3 is 14 residues long. Germline V gene lookup returns CDR1 SSHAT and CDR2 FNYEAQ (reference sequence). CDR3 amino acids: CASSPSFGANVLTF. DNA for the CDR3: TGTGCTAGCAGCCCGAGTTTTGGGGCCAACGTCCTGACTTTC. Looking up the rest from reference TRBV7-7 and TRBJ2-6 gives the full variable domain: GAGVSQSPRYKVTKRGQDVTLRCDPISSHATLYWYQQALGQGPEFLTYFNYEAQPDKSGLPSDRFSAERPEGSISTLTIQRTEQRDSAMYRCASSPSFGANVLTFGAGSRLTVL.

The gene calls are TRBV20-1 and TRBJ2-5; D gene ambiguous. The closer fit of TRBJ2-1 to the DNA end suggests the J call may be wrong. The CDR3 sequence is 12 residues long. Germline CDR1 reads DFQATT; CDR2 reads SNEGSKA (reference sequence). The CDR3 here is CSASRPENEQFF. Written as DNA, the CDR3 is TGCAGTGCTAGTCGGCCAGAAAATGAGCAGTTCTTC.

At least ten counts were recorded for this clonotype. CDR3 bases: TGTGCCAGCAGTGGCGACACGGGCGCCTACGAGCAGTACTTC. Translating it yields CASSGDTGAYEQYF. V is TRBV2 and J is TRBJ2-7; D gene uncertain. The CDR3 spans 14 residues. The ends were cut back, 4 bases at V and 2 bases at J, with 12 bases in the middle. Germline loops: CDR1 SNHLY, CDR2 FYNNEI. The entire variable domain, with the rest obtained from reference TRBV2 and TRBJ2-7, is as follows: EPEVTQTPSHQVTQMGQEVILRCVPISNHLYFYWYRQILGQKVEFLVSFYNNEISEKSEIFDDQFSVERPDGSNFTLKIRSTKLEDSAMYFCASSGDTGAYEQYFGPGTRLTVT.

Worth noting for this clonotype: A read error may explain this, as a much larger clone is one base away. The chain carries TRBV19 and TRBJ2-2; D is undetermined. V lost 4 bases, J lost 5 bases, and 11 bases lay in between. CDR1 LNHDA and CDR2 SQIVND come from the germline V gene (reference sequence). The CDR3 length is 14 residues. CDR3 in amino acids: CASSNDGKTGELFF. CDR3 in DNA: TGTGCCAGTAGTAACGATGGGAAGACCGGGGAGCTGTTTTTT.

The rearrangement joins TRBV12-3 or TRBV12-4 to TRBJ2-7; TRBD2 matches at 9 bases. The CDR3 is 15 amino acids. The CDR3 region is CASSLAGAGYHEQYV. The CDR3 bases are TGTGCCAGCAGCTTAGCGGGGGCGGGGTACCACGAGCAGTACGTC.

This clonotype was observed many times. The chain employs TRBV29-1 and TRBJ2-3; 9 bases line up with TRBD2. This CDR3 region has 15 residues. V dropped 3 bases and J dropped 0; count of bases not matched to a gene: 4. Germline CDR1 SQVTM, CDR2 ANQGSEA. CDR3 sequence reads: CSVDASGDSTDTQYF. The CDR3 DNA is TGCAGCGTTGACGCTAGCGGGGACAGCACAGATACGCAGTATTTT.

The chain uses TRBV7-2 and TRBJ2-1; 11 positions agree with TRBD2. The trim removed 6 bases at V and 2 bases at J, leaving 9 bases unmatched. Per germline, CDR1 SGHTA and CDR2 FQGNSA. This CDR3 comprises 17 residues. The CDR3 DNA reads as TGTGCCAGCAGTTTCGGGACTAGCGGTATTACCTACAATGAGCAGTTCTTC. This translates into CASSFGTSGITYNEQFF.

This rearrangement joins TRBV20-1 to TRBJ2-1, with TRBD2 identical over 8 bases. The CDR3 is 14 residues long. Germline CDR1 DFQATT, CDR2 SNEGSKA (reference sequence). Trimming cost V 3 bases and J 6 bases; bases outside gene matches: 7. This chain's CDR3 is CSASPGLGLNEQFF. In DNA, the CDR3 is TGCAGTGCTAGTCCGGGACTAGGGCTCAATGAGCAGTTCTTC.

The gene calls are TRBV25-1 and TRBJ2-1; the match to TRBD2 covers 9 bases. V gave up 5 bases and J gave up 3 bases; unmatched junction bases: 11. The CDR3 is 17 amino acids. Germline-derived CDR1 and CDR2 are MGHDK and SYGVNS. CDR3 DNA sequence: TGTGCCAGCAGTTTATACACGACTAGCGGATACTACAATGAGCAGTTCTTC. As protein: CASSLYTTSGYYNEQFF.

This chain links TRBV2 with TRBJ1-2, with 7 bases matching TRBD1. CDR3 size: 14 residues. The V segment lost 7 bases and the J segment 1 base; nucleotides outside the gene matches: 6. Germline CDR1 and CDR2: SNHLY and FYNNEI. DNA of the CDR3: TGTGCCAGCAATCGAGGGGGCAATAACTATGGCTACACCTTC. Protein product: CASNRGGNNYGYTF. Based on the CDR3 plus reference TRBV2 and TRBJ1-2, the full variable domain is EPEVTQTPSHQVTQMGQEVILRCVPISNHLYFYWYRQILGQKVEFLVSFYNNEISEKSEIFDDQFSVERPDGSNFTLKIRSTKLEDSAMYFCASNRGGNNYGYTFGSGTRLTVV.

On this clonotype: Without the conserved terminal phenylalanine or tryptophan, this CDR3 likely stems from a read error. The DNA is left out, because the CDR3 cannot be placed on it with certainty; the CDR3 is given as TCRdb lists it. The chain has TRBV7-3 and TRBJ1-6. Counting both end residues, the CDR3 totals 8 amino acids. Germline V gives CDR1 SGHTA, CDR2 FQGTGA. The CDR3 region is CASSMTTQ.

The rearrangement uses TRBV10-1 and TRBJ1-5; weak D call: TRBD1 (5 bases). Germline CDR1 WNHNN, CDR2 SYGVQD (reference sequence). This CDR3 region has 15 residues. V was clipped by 5 bases and J by 1 base, with 12 bases between them. In DNA, the CDR3 is TGCGCCAGCAGTACGACCAGGGTAAGCAATCAGCCCCAGCATTTT. Protein: CASSTTRVSNQPQHF.

V and J are TRBV5-1 and TRBJ2-7; D unclear. V lost 0 bases, J lost 6 bases, and 16 bases lay in between. Germline assignment: CDR1 SGHRS and CDR2 YFSETQ. The CDR3 covers 15 residues. As DNA, the CDR3 is TGCGCCAGCAGCTTGGCCCTTGGCAGTATCTGCGAGCAGTACTTC. Translated, it gives CASSLALGSICEQYF.

The sample holds a few counts of this clonotype. V usage is TRBV9 and J usage is TRBJ2-2; a weak D match, TRBD2 (6 bases). Trimming took 2 bases from V and 7 from J, leaving 9 bases between them. The CDR3 has 13 residues. Looked up from germline, CDR1 is SGDLS and CDR2 is YYNGEE. CDR3 sequence (DNA): TGTGCCAGCAGCGTGGGAGGTTACGGGGAGCTGTTTTTT. Protein product: CASSVGGYGELFF.

This clonotype was recorded at least ten times. This chain uses TRBV2 with TRBJ2-5; 7 nucleotides line up with TRBD1. The CDR3 is 14 residues long. The V segment lost 10 bases and the J segment 5 bases; nucleotides outside the gene matches: 13. Germline V gene sequence: CDR1 SNHLY, CDR2 FYNNEI. The CDR3 reads CATTQQGFGETQYF. In nucleotides, the CDR3 is TGTGCCACAACACAACAGGGGTTCGGCGAGACCCAGTACTTC.

This clonotype was observed at least ten times. The rearrangement joins TRBV7-2 to TRBJ1-1; D gene ambiguous. The CDR3 is 13 amino acids. V was shortened by 1 base and J by 8 bases, with 11 bases between the two germline ends. The V gene's germline CDR1 is SGHTA and CDR2 FQGNSA. CDR3 in DNA: TGTGCCAGCAGCTTAGAGGTCAAGGCGGAAGCTTTCTTT. This sequence encodes CASSLEVKAEAFF.

Many counts were recorded for this clonotype. This chain links TRBV10-2 with TRBJ1-5; D not resolved. This CDR3 is 14 amino acids long. From germline, CDR1 is WSHSY and CDR2 SAAADI. Trimming took off 6 bases at V and 3 bases at J, with 12 bases between the two ends. The CDR3, as DNA: TGCGCCAGCAGAGAGCCCGAACCCAATCAGCCCCAGCATTTT. Translating gives CASREPEPNQPQHF.

V is TRBV28 and J is TRBJ2-7, with D possibly being TRBD1 or TRBD2 (5 bases each). The V gene lost 7 bases and the J gene lost 1 base, with 17 bases spanning the gap. Germline V gene data show CDR1 as MDHEN and CDR2 as SYDVKM. This CDR3 spans 15 amino acids. The CDR3 loop is CASTIDPGPSYEQYF. The CDR3 bases are TGTGCCAGCACCATTGACCCGGGACCTTCCTACGAGCAGTACTTC.

This chain connects TRBV6-1 to TRBJ1-1; D may be TRBD1 (6 bases). The CDR3 totals 15 residues. Trimming pared 6 bases from V and 7 bases from J, leaving 21 bases between. The germline V gene encodes CDR1 MNHNS and CDR2 SASEGT. CDR3 nucleotides: TGTGCCAGCAGCCCTCAGGGACACCCCAGCAATGAAGCTTTCTTT. It encodes CASSPQGHPSNEAFF.

The chain is built from TRBV12-3 or TRBV12-4 and TRBJ1-5; 8 bases agree with TRBD1. The CDR3 contains 16 residues. V shed 4 bases, J shed 3 bases, and the junction held 8 bases outside the gene matches. Here the CDR3 DNA reads TGTGCCAGCAGTTATGTCCCGGGACAGGTCAATCAGCCCCAGCATTTT. Its protein product is CASSYVPGQVNQPQHF.

A few counts support this clonotype. This sequence joins TRBV7-2 and TRBJ1-1; no clear D. Germline V CDR1 and CDR2: SGHTA, FQGNSA. V was pared by 1 base and J by 1 base, with 7 bases between. This CDR3 has 14 amino acids. CDR3 residues: CASSLDLWNTEAFF. The CDR3 DNA sequence: TGTGCCAGCAGCTTAGATCTTTGGAACACTGAAGCTTTCTTT.

This clonotype was seen more than once but under ten times. The chain combines TRBV24-1 with TRBJ1-5; tentative D call: TRBD1 (5 bases). V dropped 11 bases and J dropped 0 bases, with 16 bases sitting between them. Germline CDR1 reads KGHDR; CDR2 reads SFDVKD. This CDR3 contains 15 residues. CDR3 region: CASLVRDHSNQPQHF. Here the CDR3 DNA reads TGTGCCAGCCTGGTCAGGGACCATAGCAATCAGCCCCAGCATTTT.

This clonotype was found many times. The chain employs TRBV19 and TRBJ2-7, with D possibly being TRBD1 (5 bases). Germline V lookup: CDR1 LNHDA, CDR2 SQIVND (reference sequence). The V end was cut by 1 base, the J end by 5 bases, with 12 bases between. The length of the CDR3 is 14 residues. CDR3 coding DNA: TGTGCCAGTAGTATAGCTGGCCAGGGCCACGAGCAGTACTTC. Translating it yields CASSIAGQGHEQYF. The full variable domain, completed using reference TRBV19 and TRBJ2-7, is DGGITQSPKYLFRKEGQNVTLSCEQNLNHDAMYWYRQDPGQGLRLIYYSQIVNDFQKGDIAEGYSVSREKKESFPLTVTSAQKNPTAFYLCASSIAGQGHEQYFGPGTRLTVT.